This T cell receptor (beta chain) comes out of a study of blood T cell repertoires in COVID-19. Germline assignment: CDR1 MNHNY and CDR2 SVGAGI (reference sequence). Trimming left V 0 bases short and J 10 bases short, with 10 bases between. This CDR3 is 14 amino acids long. How the authors handled the data: Reference gene primer amplification gave estimated nucleated cell counts. The table came from immunoSEQ multiplex PCR; TCRdb's copy has only in-frame clones and leaves some out. D and trimming come from the DNA, and the V and J calls and clone size come from that table. The repertoire includes 200,000 or so clones, over 75% of them detected once, and nearly 4.5% sits in the top ten.

This sequence joins TRBV6-6 and TRBJ1-6; D remains unclear. The receptor's source is a man in his fifties with acute or convalescent COVID-19. The sequencing input was peripheral blood. The CDR3 loop reads CASSYSRYRSPLHF. The CDR3 DNA follows: TGTGCCAGCAGTTACTCCAGGTATAGGTCACCCCTCCACTTT.